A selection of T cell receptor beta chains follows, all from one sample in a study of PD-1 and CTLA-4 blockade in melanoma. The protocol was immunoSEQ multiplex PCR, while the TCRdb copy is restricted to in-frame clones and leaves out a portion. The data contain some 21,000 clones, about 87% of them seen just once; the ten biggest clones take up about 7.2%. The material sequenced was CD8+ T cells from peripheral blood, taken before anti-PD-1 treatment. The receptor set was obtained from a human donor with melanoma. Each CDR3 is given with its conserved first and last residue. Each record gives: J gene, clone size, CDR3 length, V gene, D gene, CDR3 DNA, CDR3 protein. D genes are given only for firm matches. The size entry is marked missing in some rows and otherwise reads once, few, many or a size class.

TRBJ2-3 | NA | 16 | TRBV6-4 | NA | TGTGCCAGCAAGGATATCACTCTCCATAGCACAGATACGCAGTATTTT | CASKDITLHSTDTQYF
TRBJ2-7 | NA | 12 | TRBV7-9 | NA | TGTGCCAGCAGCTTAGCAGTCCACGAGCAGTACTTC | CASSLAVHEQYF
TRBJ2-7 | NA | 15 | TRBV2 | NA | TGTGCCAGACAAAAGGGGGACCACCGACCCTACGAGCAGTACTTC | CARQKGDHRPYEQYF
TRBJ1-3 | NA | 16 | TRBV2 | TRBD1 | TGTGCCAGCAGCGGCGGGACAGGGGGCGCTGGAAACACCATATATTTT | CASSGGTGGAGNTIYF
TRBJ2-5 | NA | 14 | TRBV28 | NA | TGTGCCAGCAGCTTGAGGGTCGGGGACGAGACCCAGTACTTC | CASSLRVGDETQYF
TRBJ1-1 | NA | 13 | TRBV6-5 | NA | TGTGCCAGCCCCGACGGGACAAACACTGAAGCTTTCTTT | CASPDGTNTEAFF
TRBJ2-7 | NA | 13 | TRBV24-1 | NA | TGTGCCACCAGTGAAGCGACAGGATACGAGCAGTACTTC | CATSEATGYEQYF
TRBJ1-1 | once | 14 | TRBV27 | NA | TGTGCCAGCAGTTTAGCAGGGTTGAACACTGAAGCTTTCTTT | CASSLAGLNTEAFF
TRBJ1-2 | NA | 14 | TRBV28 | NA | TGTGCCAGCAGTCTAACTGGGGTTAACTATGGCTACACCTTC | CASSLTGVNYGYTF
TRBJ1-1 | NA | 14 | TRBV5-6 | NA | TGTGCCAGCAGCTTCGAGAGTATGAACACTGAAGCTTTCTTT | CASSFESMNTEAFF
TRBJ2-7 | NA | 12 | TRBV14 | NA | TGTGCCAGCAGCCGGGGAGGTAACGAGCAGTACTTC | CASSRGGNEQYF
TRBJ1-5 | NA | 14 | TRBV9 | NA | TGTGCCAGCAGCGTAGGGGGGTACAATCAGCCCCAGCATTTT | CASSVGGYNQPQHF
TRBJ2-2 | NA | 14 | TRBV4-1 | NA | TGCGCCAGCAGCCTCATAGCGAATGTCGGGGAGCTGTTTTTT | CASSLIANVGELFF
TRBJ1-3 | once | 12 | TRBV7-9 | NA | TGTGCCAGCGGACGGAAACGGGAGAGCATATATTTT | CASGRKRESIYF
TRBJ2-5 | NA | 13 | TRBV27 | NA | TGTGCCAGCAGTTTAGGGGGGAGGGAGACCCAGTACTTC | CASSLGGRETQYF